These 21 T cell receptor beta chains originate from one sample sequenced in a study of blood T cell repertoires in COVID-19. The assay was immunoSEQ multiplex PCR, and TCRdb's table has in-frame clones only and misses some. The sample lists about 52,000 clones, about nine tenths occurring once. The sequenced sample consisted of peripheral blood. The source of these receptors is a man between 65 and 80 years old with acute or convalescent COVID-19.

There are a few counts of this clone. The chain carries TRBV24-1 and TRBJ1-5, with D possibly matching TRBD1 (5 bases). The V end lost 4 bases, the J end lost 6 bases, and 9 bases lay between the germline ends. Germline V gene data show CDR1 as KGHDR and CDR2 as SFDVKD. CDR3 size: 13 residues. In DNA, the CDR3 is TGTGCCACCAGTGACAGGGTTAGTCAGCCCCAGCATTTT. Translation: CATSDRVSQPQHF.

The chain couples TRBV25-1 to TRBJ2-4; no clear D gene. Trimming shortened V by 6 bases and J by 6 bases, and 12 bases separated the two germline ends. Germline V gene sequence: CDR1 MGHDK, CDR2 SYGVNS. The CDR3 totals 13 residues. CDR3 protein: CASRSVSGNIQYF. DNA for the CDR3: TGTGCCAGCAGGTCCGTTTCCGGAAACATTCAGTACTTC.

This clone showed up just once. This chain uses TRBV7-9 with TRBJ2-3, with 10 nucleotides matching TRBD2. Germline V lookup: CDR1 SEHNR, CDR2 FQNEAQ (reference sequence). The CDR3 is 15 residues long. The junction had 2 bases not matched to a gene; V was cut back by 5 bases and J by 0 bases. The CDR3 protein is CASSRTSGSTDTQYF. The CDR3 bases are TGTGCCAGCAGCCGGACTAGCGGAAGCACAGATACGCAGTATTTT. The full variable domain, in which reference TRBV7-9 and TRBJ2-3 provide the parts outside the CDR3, is DTGVSQNPRHKITKRGQNVTFRCDPISEHNRLYWYRQTLGQGPEFLTYFQNEAQLEKSRLLSDRFSAERPKGSFSTLEIQRTEQGDSAMYLCASSRTSGSTDTQYFGPGTRLTVL.

V usage is TRBV14 and J usage is TRBJ1-2; 7 bases match TRBD1. Germline trimming cut 0 bases from V and 5 bases from J; bases unmatched to any gene: 6. The CDR3 extends over 15 amino acids. Germline V CDR1 and CDR2: SGHDN, FVKESK. The CDR3 region is CASSQDIGGDYGYTF. CDR3 in DNA: TGTGCCAGCAGCCAAGATATAGGGGGCGATTATGGCTACACCTTC.

The V call is TRBV5-1, the J call TRBJ2-1, with 11 positions matching TRBD2. Per germline, CDR1 SGHRS and CDR2 YFSETQ. The CDR3 totals 15 residues. The V segment lost 0 bases and the J segment 7 bases; nucleotides outside the gene matches: 3. The CDR3 coding sequence is TGCGCCAGCAGCTTGGCGGGGACTAGCGGTAATGAGCAGTTCTTC. Its protein is CASSLAGTSGNEQFF.

V usage is TRBV18 and J usage is TRBJ1-3; 10 bases map to TRBD1. The germline V gene has CDR1 KGHSH and CDR2 LQKENI. The length of the CDR3 is 17 residues. J lost 2 bases, V lost 4 bases, and 8 bases had no gene match. The CDR3 sequence: CASSLPGQGRAGNTIYF. The CDR3 DNA is TGTGCCAGCTCACTACCGGGACAGGGGAGGGCTGGAAACACCATATATTTT.

The chain links TRBV7-2 to TRBJ2-7, with D uncertain. The germline CDR1 and CDR2 sequences are SGHTA and FQGNSA. Trimming shortened V by 0 bases and J by 5 bases, and 8 bases separated the two germline ends. This CDR3 has 13 residues. This chain's CDR3 is CASSLAPNHEQYF. CDR3 coding DNA: TGTGCCAGCAGCTTAGCGCCTAATCACGAGCAGTACTTC.

This clone was detected only a few times. The CDR3 loop is CASSLEDRGNQPQHF. CDR3 bases: TGTGCCAGCAGCTTAGAGGACAGGGGCAATCAGCCCCAGCATTTT. The chain links TRBV7-2 to TRBJ1-5; 8 nucleotides line up with TRBD1. In germline, CDR1 is SGHTA, CDR2 FQGNSA. The CDR3 has 15 amino acids. V was pared by 1 base and J by 2 bases, with 1 base of the junction left unmatched.

The rearrangement uses TRBV7-8 and TRBJ1-2; D perhaps matches TRBD1 (6 bases). Germline V gene sequence: CDR1 SGHVS, CDR2 FQNEAQ. The CDR3 is 16 amino acids. Between the trimmed V and J ends, which lost 3 bases and 3 bases, there was a span of 17 bases. The DNA of the CDR3 is TGTGCCAGCAGCTTGGCGGGGGAAAGGGGGGACTATGGCTACACCTTC. It specifies CASSLAGERGDYGYTF.

The chain employs TRBV5-4 and TRBJ1-5, with D tentatively TRBD1 (5 bases). Germline CDR1 is SGHNT and CDR2 is YYREEE (reference sequence). CDR3 length: 15 amino acids. V lost 0 bases to trimming and J lost 1 base, with 8 bases between them. CDR3 loop: CASSLGQGSNQPQHF. CDR3 bases: TGTGCCAGCAGCTTGGGCCAGGGAAGCAATCAGCCCCAGCATTTT.

V gene TRBV4-1 combines with J gene TRBJ2-7; 12 nucleotides match TRBD2. The germline CDR1 and CDR2 sequences are MGHRA and YSYEKL. The CDR3 is 21 amino acids. Germline trimming cut 2 bases from V and 3 bases from J; bases unmatched to any gene: 20. CDR3 amino acids: CASSQPGLAGALAHLNYEQYF. The CDR3 region has the DNA TGCGCCAGCAGCCAACCGGGACTAGCGGGCGCACTAGCCCATTTAAACTACGAGCAGTACTTC.

The chain carries TRBV11-2 and TRBJ1-5, with D possibly TRBD1 on 6 matching bases. Trimming took 3 bases from V and 7 from J, leaving 10 bases between them. In germline, CDR1 is SGHAT, CDR2 FQNNGV. The CDR3 loop spans 13 amino acids. The CDR3 bases are TGTGCCAGCAGCTTGGGGGGGGGCCAGCCCCAGCATTTT. Translating gives CASSLGGGQPQHF.

The V and J genes are TRBV4-3 and TRBJ2-1; D is possibly TRBD1 (6 bases). Germline V gives CDR1 LGHNA, CDR2 YSLEER. The CDR3 contains 17 residues. Trimming stripped 0 bases from V and 3 bases from J, with 15 bases between. CDR3 nucleotide sequence: TGCGCCAGCAGCCAAGATTCGGCAGGGGCACTCTACAATGAGCAGTTCTTC. Translating it yields CASSQDSAGALYNEQFF.

This clone was observed once. The chain is built from TRBV14 and TRBJ2-1, with a weak D call TRBD1 (5 bases). From germline, CDR1 is SGHDN and CDR2 FVKESK. This CDR3 is 13 amino acids long. V shed 0 bases and J shed 11 bases, with 11 bases lying between them. CDR3 nucleotide sequence: TGTGCCAGCAGCCAAGATTGGTGGGGCCAGCAGTTCTTC. It specifies CASSQDWWGQQFF.

J is TRBJ2-7 and V is TRBV5-4, with D maybe TRBD1 (6 bases). V was trimmed by 0 bases and J by 3 bases, leaving 7 bases between them. The germline gives CDR1 SGHNT, CDR2 YYREEE (reference sequence). The CDR3 is 13 residues long. CDR3 sequence: CASSLDRVYEQYV. In DNA form, the CDR3 reads TGTGCCAGCAGCTTGGACAGGGTCTACGAGCAGTACGTC.

The rearrangement links TRBV6-2 or TRBV6-3 to TRBJ1-6; 9 positions agree with TRBD1. The V segment lost 6 bases and the J segment 7 bases; nucleotides outside the gene matches: 4. Germline V gives CDR1 MNHEY, CDR2 SVGEGT. The CDR3 loop spans 14 amino acids. CDR3 coding DNA: TGTGCCAGCAGCCCGACAGGGGGGAATTCACCCCTCCACTTT. This translates into CASSPTGGNSPLHF.

The chain couples TRBV6-5 to TRBJ2-3; TRBD1 is a possible D gene (5 bases). Germline V gives CDR1 MNHEY, CDR2 SVGAGI. The germline V and J ends were trimmed by 5 bases and 2 bases, with 8 bases remaining between them. The CDR3 runs to 13 residues. The CDR3, as DNA: TGTGCCAGCAGTAGACAGAACACAGATACGCAGTATTTT. Encoded protein: CASSRQNTDTQYF.

The chain carries TRBV18 and TRBJ1-5; possibly TRBD1 for D (6 bases). V was clipped by 4 bases and J by 6 bases, with 16 bases between them. In germline, CDR1 is KGHSH, CDR2 LQKENI. CDR3 size: 15 residues. CDR3 bases: TGTGCCAGCTCACTCGACCCAGGGGTGGCTCAGCCCCAGCATTTT. It encodes CASSLDPGVAQPQHF.

The chain has TRBV27 and TRBJ2-5; 7 nucleotides align to TRBD1. Germline V lookup: CDR1 MNHEY, CDR2 SMNVEV (reference sequence). The CDR3 sequence is 14 residues long. Trimming took 2 bases from V and 5 from J; bases not matched to a gene: 5. CDR3 coding DNA: TGTGCCAGCAGTTTAGGGACAGTTGGGGAGACCCAGTACTTC. Translating gives CASSLGTVGETQYF.

The J gene is TRBJ2-7, the V gene TRBV5-1; weak D call: TRBD2 (5 bases). V was pared by 4 bases and J by 0 bases, with 11 bases between. The germline gives CDR1 SGHRS, CDR2 YFSETQ. This CDR3 region has 14 residues. CDR3 residues: CASSLDGNSYEQYF. CDR3 coding DNA: TGCGCCAGCAGCCTCGACGGGAACTCCTACGAGCAGTACTTC.

The V gene is TRBV2, the J gene TRBJ2-3, with 9 positions matching TRBD2. V lost 4 bases to trimming and J lost 1 base; unmatched junction nucleotides: 3. CDR3 length equals 15 residues. Per the germline V gene, CDR1 is SNHLY and CDR2 is FYNNEI. The CDR3 DNA reads as TGTGCCAGCAGTGGGACTAGCGCACGCACAGATACGCAGTATTTT. This codes for CASSGTSARTDTQYF.